This T cell receptor beta chain was sequenced during a study of T cell repertoires in cytomegalovirus infection. Study overall: It was recently identified HLA-C-restricted and well-studied HLA-B-restricted CMV epitopes that the study used. Through public TCR beta signatures, both CMV infection and matching HLA type were indicated. Study-wide points: Across the ex vivo response, the dominant clonotypes were HLA-C-restricted CMV-specific TCR beta clonotypes. There were carriers of CMV plus the relevant HLA, and cumulative public TCR beta family frequency identified them.

TCRdb recomputed calls from the reads with MiXCR, one row per CDR3 protein. This table holds some 200,000 distinct CDR3 sequences, around 40% found once. This clonotype was found a few times. Its antigen is currently unknown. The CDR3 runs to 18 residues. The trim removed 6 bases at V and 5 bases at J, leaving 10 bases unmatched. The sequencing used CD8+ T cells from cultured PBMCs, collected from culture after CMV antigen stimulation. The chain has TRBV12-3 or TRBV12-4 and TRBJ2-1; 16 bases line up with TRBD2. The clonotype originates from a human donor in good health (CMV status not recorded). Some clones in this sample may be carry-over from other donors' samples. For the CDR3, the DNA is TGTGCCAGCAGGGGACTAGCGGGAGGGCCGTTCCTCCACAATGAGCAGTTCTTC. It specifies CASRGLAGGPFLHNEQFF.